Below, one TCR beta chain is given with its context. Per the study methods: Amplification of reference gene primers was used by the study to estimate nucleated cell counts. Sequencing was performed with immunoSEQ multiplex PCR; in TCRdb, only in-frame clones are kept and a portion is missing. That table supplies the V and J calls and clone size; D and trimming were determined from the DNA. The sample records 99,000 or so clones, 80% to 90% being singletons. This record belongs to a study of blood T cell repertoires in COVID-19. Study information: Both acute and convalescent COVID-19 samples were obtained from the United States, Italy and Spain.

V lost 2 bases, J lost 5 bases, and 12 bases lay in between. The CDR3 is 14 residues long. Germline values: CDR1 LGHDT, CDR2 YNNKEL (reference sequence). The sample consisted of peripheral blood. The clonotype was recovered from a woman in her 70s with acute or convalescent COVID-19. The genes are TRBV3-1 (or the pseudogene TRBV3-2) and TRBJ2-5, with a weak D call TRBD2 (6 bases). CDR3 DNA: TGTGCCAGCAGCCAAATACTAGCCGCTGAGACCCAGTACTTC. Translated, it gives CASSQILAAETQYF.